The 21 T cell receptor beta chains in this list originate from one sample, sequenced in a study of radiotherapy plus CTLA-4 blockade in lung cancer. Sequencing was performed with immunoSEQ multiplex PCR; in TCRdb, only in-frame clones are kept and a portion is missing. The table lists roughly 100,000 clones, 70% to 90% of them singletons. The starting material was peripheral blood, obtained from a patient treated with radiotherapy plus ipilimumab. Every receptor here comes from a human donor with non-small cell lung cancer that progressed on radiotherapy plus ipilimumab. Some clones in this sample may be carry-over from other donors' samples.

The chain employs TRBV5-4 and TRBJ2-3, with D perhaps matching TRBD1 or TRBD2 (6 bases each). V was trimmed by 5 bases and J by 2 bases, leaving 18 bases between them. Germline CDR1 and CDR2: SGHNT and YYREEE (reference sequence). The CDR3 contains 16 residues. The CDR3 sequence is CASSLAGGLNTDTQYF. Written as DNA, the CDR3 is TGTGCCAGCAGTCTGGCCGGGGGCCTCAACACAGATACGCAGTATTTT.

For this clone: The sample carries other DNA sequences with the same CDR3. The chain's CDR3 is CASRGRGVGEYF. CDR3 coding DNA: TGTGCCAGCAGGGGGAGAGGGGTGGGGGAGTACTTC. This chain links TRBV2 with TRBJ2-7; D tentatively fits TRBD1 or TRBD2 (5 bases each). V was shortened by 6 bases and J by 11 bases, with 17 bases between the two germline ends. The germline gives CDR1 SNHLY, CDR2 FYNNEI. The CDR3 covers 12 residues.

The V and J genes are TRBV6-5 and TRBJ2-1; D not resolved. Trimming took 9 bases from V and 2 from J, leaving 8 bases between them. CDR1 and CDR2 (germline): MNHEY, SVGAGI. CDR3 size: 12 residues. The CDR3 protein is CASRNPYNEQFF. CDR3 DNA sequence: TGTGCCAGTCGGAACCCCTACAATGAGCAGTTCTTC.

The chain joins TRBV2 to TRBJ1-1; 9 positions match TRBD1. V was clipped by 7 bases and J by 6 bases; unmatched bases: 9. The germline V gene has CDR1 SNHLY and CDR2 FYNNEI. This CDR3 contains 14 residues. DNA for the CDR3: TGTGCCAGCAATGTACAGGGGGCGGATGCTGAAGCTTTCTTT. Encoded protein: CASNVQGADAEAFF. Looking up the rest from reference TRBV2 and TRBJ1-1 gives the full variable domain: EPEVTQTPSHQVTQMGQEVILRCVPISNHLYFYWYRQILGQKVEFLVSFYNNEISEKSEIFDDQFSVERPDGSNFTLKIRSTKLEDSAMYFCASNVQGADAEAFFGQGTRLTVV.

The chain combines TRBV6-1 with TRBJ2-3, with D tentatively TRBD2 (6 bases). There are 13 residues in the CDR3. Deletions cut 8 bases from V and 4 bases from J, with 13 bases between. Germline lookup yields CDR1 MNHNS and CDR2 SASEGT. The CDR3 loop is CASEWRAPDTQYF. Written as DNA, the CDR3 is TGTGCCAGCGAATGGAGGGCCCCAGATACGCAGTATTTT.

In this sample, this clone turned up once. This rearrangement joins TRBV6-5 to TRBJ1-3, with D hard to call. This CDR3 comprises 14 residues. Germline V gene lookup returns CDR1 MNHEY and CDR2 SVGAGI. V lost 4 bases and J lost 4, with 11 bases in between. Here the CDR3 DNA reads TGTGCCAGCAGTTCTAGTGTGGCCGGAAACACCATATATTTT. Encoded protein: CASSSSVAGNTIYF.

This clone is a singleton in its sample. J is TRBJ1-5 and V is TRBV30; 7 bases agree with TRBD1. CDR1 and CDR2 (germline): GTSNPN, SVGIG (reference sequence). The CDR3 is made up of 13 amino acids. J was trimmed by 3 bases and V by 8 bases; bases with no gene match: 7. In DNA form, the CDR3 reads TGTGCCGCTAGGACAGGCTACAATCAGCCCCAGCATTTT. Residues: CAARTGYNQPQHF.

Here the CDR3 DNA reads TGTGCCAGCAGAGGCAGGGGGCAGGATCAGCCCCAGCATTTT. It specifies CASRGRGQDQPQHF. The V call is TRBV5-8, the J call TRBJ1-5, with TRBD1 matching 8 bases. Germline assignment: CDR1 SGHTS and CDR2 YDEGEE. Trimming removed 5 bases from V and 5 bases from J; junction bases left unmatched: 6. CDR3 length: 14 residues.

In its sample, this clone was seen once. The rearrangement links TRBV5-1 to TRBJ2-7, with 12 bases matching TRBD2. The trim removed 3 bases at V and 0 bases at J, leaving 1 base unmatched. The CDR3 runs 15 residues. Germline CDR1 SGHRS, CDR2 YFSETQ. In DNA form, the CDR3 reads TGCGCCAGCAGCTCACTAGCGGGGGGCTCCTACGAGCAGTACTTC. It translates to CASSSLAGGSYEQYF.

The CDR3 DNA reads as TGTGCCATCAGCCAACTAGCGGCGACCTACGAGCAGTACTTC. Translating gives CAISQLAATYEQYF. V and J are TRBV10-3 and TRBJ2-5; 8 bases map to TRBD2. With the DNA end fitting TRBJ2-7 better, the J assignment may be wrong. Germline loops: CDR1 ENHRY, CDR2 SYGVKD. CDR3 length: 14 amino acids.

This chain connects TRBV7-3 to TRBJ2-5; no definite D call. The CDR3 totals 12 residues. Trimming shortened V by 3 bases and J by 5 bases, and 7 bases separated the two germline ends. Germline-derived CDR1 and CDR2 are SGHTA and FQGTGA. The CDR3 spells CASSFRGETQYF. CDR3 nucleotide sequence: TGTGCCAGCAGCTTCCGTGGCGAGACCCAGTACTTC.

The J gene is TRBJ2-1, the V gene TRBV5-1, with 7 bases aligning to TRBD2. J gave up 7 bases and V 4 bases, and 17 bases lay outside the gene matches. The CDR3 sequence is 17 residues long. Looked up from germline, CDR1 is SGHRS and CDR2 is YFSETQ. The CDR3 loop reads CASSPHGGAGVMNEQFF. DNA of the CDR3: TGCGCCAGCAGCCCGCACGGAGGGGCGGGGGTGATGAATGAGCAGTTCTTC.

The chain employs TRBV23-1 and TRBJ1-6; D perhaps matches TRBD1 (6 bases). TRBV23-1 is treated as an ORF (open reading frame) with a function not yet certain. This CDR3 spans 15 amino acids. The germline V and J ends were trimmed by 2 bases and 9 bases, with 14 bases remaining between them. This CDR3 is CASSQNRATSSPLHF. The CDR3 nucleotides read TGCGCCAGCAGTCAAAACAGGGCTACAAGTTCACCCCTCCACTTT.

V gene TRBV6-5 combines with J gene TRBJ2-5; a weak D match, TRBD1 (6 bases). Gene TRBJ2-7 matches the end of the DNA better, so the J call may be wrong. Germline V CDR1 and CDR2: MNHEY, SVGAGI. The CDR3 extends over 15 amino acids. The CDR3 region has the DNA TGTGCCAGCAGTCAAGGGGGAATTGGGTCCTACGAGCAGTACTTC. It yields the protein CASSQGGIGSYEQYF.

V usage is TRBV7-9 and J usage is TRBJ2-7; either TRBD1 or TRBD2 may supply D (5 bases each). The germline CDR1 and CDR2 sequences are SEHNR and FQNEAQ (reference sequence). The CDR3 sequence is 17 residues long. The V gene lost 0 bases and the J gene lost 3 bases, with 18 bases spanning the gap. The DNA of the CDR3 is TGTGCCAGCAGCTTAGCCACGGGACGGGTTGGGGACTACGAGCAGTACTTC. Translating gives CASSLATGRVGDYEQYF.

This chain uses TRBV5-1 with TRBJ1-2; possibly TRBD1 for D (5 bases). The length of the CDR3 is 14 residues. Germline V gene lookup returns CDR1 SGHRS and CDR2 YFSETQ. With 0 bases removed from V and 8 bases from J, the gap between germline ends came to 14 bases. Here the CDR3 DNA reads TGCGCCAGCAGCTTGGCCCAGGGTAAGGAGGGCTACACCTTC. Protein: CASSLAQGKEGYTF.

V and J are TRBV7-3 and TRBJ2-2; D possibly corresponds to TRBD2 (5 bases). The V gene's germline CDR1 is SGHTA and CDR2 FQGTGA. V was cut by 5 bases and J by 4 bases, with 11 bases left in between. The CDR3 length is 14 residues. The CDR3 nucleotides are TGTGCCAGCAGCGCTACTAGTTCCACCGGGGAGCTGTTTTTT. It yields the protein CASSATSSTGELFF.

This clone is a singleton in its sample. The gene calls are TRBV30 and TRBJ1-2; tentatively, D is TRBD1 (5 bases). The CDR3 is 15 amino acids. The germline gives CDR1 GTSNPN, CDR2 SVGIG (reference sequence). Trimming left V 0 bases short and J 4 bases short, with 15 bases between. CDR3 DNA sequence: TGTGCCTGGAGTGTCTGGGTGGGGCACCGCTATGGCTACACCTTC. It yields the protein CAWSVWVGHRYGYTF. The whole variable domain, filled in from reference TRBV30 and TRBJ1-2, reads SQTIHQWPATLVQPVGSPLSLECTVEGTSNPNLYWYRQAAGRGLQLLFYSVGIGQISSEVPQNLSASRPQDRQFILSSKKLLLSDSGFYLCAWSVWVGHRYGYTFGSGTRLTVV.

This clone was observed a single time. The gene calls are TRBV30 and TRBJ1-4, with D perhaps TRBD1 (5 bases). The V gene lost 3 bases and the J gene lost 8 bases, with 13 bases spanning the gap. The CDR3 is made up of 13 amino acids. Per germline, CDR1 GTSNPN and CDR2 SVGIG (reference sequence). The DNA of the CDR3 is TGTGCCTGGAGGGACCAGGGTGCGGAAAAACTGTTTTTT. Translating gives CAWRDQGAEKLFF.

This rearrangement joins TRBV6-5 to TRBJ2-7; the D gene could be TRBD1 or TRBD2 (6 bases each). Deletions cut 0 bases from V and 5 bases from J, with 17 bases between. The CDR3 covers 16 residues. The germline V gene has CDR1 MNHEY and CDR2 SVGAGI. CDR3 bases: TGTGCCAGCAGTTACTCTTCGGGGGCGGGTGAGCACGAGCAGTACTTC. Its translation is CASSYSSGAGEHEQYF.

CDR3 region: CASRNSGAVGELFF. The CDR3 nucleotides read TGTGCCAGCAGAAATAGCGGGGCCGTAGGGGAGCTGTTTTTT. The rearrangement uses TRBV6-5 and TRBJ2-2; 8 bases match TRBD2. The CDR3 covers 14 residues. Per germline, CDR1 MNHEY and CDR2 SVGAGI. V shed 6 bases, J shed 8 bases, and the junction held 8 bases outside the gene matches.